This T cell receptor beta chain comes out of a study of response to subunit inactivated influenza vaccine. Trimming took 6 bases from V and 7 from J; bases not matched to a gene: 9. Germline loops: CDR1 MNHNS, CDR2 SASEGT. CDR3 size: 14 residues. One entry per CDR3 protein, called by TCRdb with MiXCR from the RT-PCR reads. In the table there are hundreds of thousands of distinct CDR3 sequences, 13% to 15% of which are singletons. The specimen was PBMCs from blood, collected 14 to 15 days before vaccination. This TCR was sampled from a middle-aged man who received an inactivated influenza vaccine. The J gene is TRBJ2-1, the V gene TRBV6-1; 7 bases fit TRBD2. CDR3 protein: CASSQRGRVNEQFF. The CDR3 nucleotides are TGTGCCAGCAGCCAACGGGGGAGGGTGAATGAGCAGTTCTTC.